Listed here are 5 T cell receptor beta chains from one sample, sequenced in a study of beta chain features in type 1 diabetes. These TCRs are of unknown antigen specificity. What was sequenced were expressed TCRB transcripts, since all of the isolated RNA had been reverse transcribed. The repertoire was sequenced with immunoSEQ multiplex PCR; TCRdb's copy has only in-frame clones and lacks some. The table has 600,000 or so clones, over 10% seen once. Study findings and constraints: A moderate, significant TCRB CDR3 shortening appeared in type 1 diabetes across four CD4+ subsets.

Material for sequencing was naive CD4+ T cells from blood. The receptor source for this set is a man in his thirties or forties with type 1 diabetes.

This rearrangement joins TRBV7-9 to TRBJ1-2; D gene uncertain. The CDR3 has 13 amino acids. Trimming took 5 bases from V and 2 from J, leaving 9 bases between them. Germline loops: CDR1 SEHNR, CDR2 FQNEAQ (reference sequence). This chain's CDR3 is CASSASGNYGYTF. CDR3 coding DNA: TGTGCCAGCAGCGCGTCCGGGAACTATGGCTACACCTTC.

This clone was seen a few times. The rearrangement links TRBV4-3 to TRBJ2-1; possibly TRBD2 for D (7 bases). V lost 0 bases and J lost 6, with 15 bases in between. This CDR3 has 16 residues. Looked up from germline, CDR1 is LGHNA and CDR2 is YSLEER. Here the CDR3 reads CASSQEGRGGSNEQFF. CDR3 sequence (DNA): TGCGCCAGCAGCCAAGAAGGAAGGGGGGGGAGCAATGAGCAGTTCTTC.

The chain links TRBV4-2 to TRBJ1-1, with 7 positions matching TRBD1. J was trimmed by 4 bases and V by 1 base; bases with no gene match: 3. CDR3 size: 14 residues. CDR1 is LGHNA and CDR2 is YNFKEQ in the germline V gene. The CDR3 DNA follows: TGTGCCAGCAGCCAAGGACAGGGCCCCACTGAAGCTTTCTTT. Translation gives CASSQGQGPTEAFF.

In its sample, this clone was seen a few times. The chain carries TRBV11-2 and TRBJ2-7; D possibly uses TRBD1 or TRBD2 (5 bases each). The CDR3 totals 15 residues. Trimming shortened V by 3 bases and J by 2 bases, and 14 bases separated the two germline ends. Germline-derived CDR1 and CDR2 are SGHAT and FQNNGV. The CDR3 DNA reads TGTGCCAGCAGCTTTGTGGGGACGGTGACCTACGAGCAGTACTTC. Translation: CASSFVGTVTYEQYF.

The sample holds a few counts of this clone. Other DNA sequences within the sample encode an identical CDR3. The rearrangement joins TRBV7-2 to TRBJ2-7; D gene unclear. The CDR3 spans 12 residues. Trimming left V 2 bases short and J 6 bases short, with 8 bases between. Germline V gene sequence: CDR1 SGHTA, CDR2 FQGNSA. CDR3 coding DNA: TGTGCCAGCAGCTTATTTACGGGCGAGCAGTACTTC. The encoded protein is CASSLFTGEQYF.